The 2 T cell receptor beta chains below all came from one sample that was sequenced in a study of blood T cell repertoires in COVID-19. The data were produced by immunoSEQ multiplex PCR, yet TCRdb's version contains in-frame clones alone and is incomplete. The data hold about 150,000 clones, with 84% observed a single time. What was sequenced was peripheral blood. Receptors were obtained from a man aged 70 or older with acute or convalescent COVID-19.

The rearrangement links TRBV5-1 to TRBJ2-1; a weak D match, TRBD1 (6 bases). Trimming cost V 0 bases and J 5 bases, with 12 bases left between them. The CDR3 consists of 15 residues. CDR1 is SGHRS and CDR2 is YFSETQ in the germline V gene. CDR3 protein: CASSLAGTRDNEQFF. The CDR3 DNA reads TGCGCCAGCAGCTTGGCCGGGACACGAGACAATGAGCAGTTCTTC.

This chain joins TRBV2 and TRBJ1-1, with a weak D call TRBD1 (6 bases). Between the trimmed V and J ends, which lost 5 bases and 4 bases, there was a span of 23 bases. CDR1 is SNHLY, CDR2 FYNNEI, per germline. The CDR3 sequence is 17 residues long. CDR3 in DNA: TGTGCCAGCAGTAGCCACCTAGGGGGGGAACTTGCCACTGAAGCTTTCTTT. Its translation is CASSSHLGGELATEAFF.